Below are 23 T cell receptor beta chains sequenced from a single sample in a study of OX40 agonist ivuxolimab in advanced cancers. Some clones are missing from TCRdb's copy, which holds only in-frame ones; the method was immunoSEQ multiplex PCR. Of roughly 17,000 clones in the sample, 70% to 90% are singletons; the top ten hold around 3.9%. The source material was CD4+ or CD8+ T cells sorted from blood, sampled in a trial of the OX40 agonist ivuxolimab. The receptors derive from an adult with an advanced solid tumor such as melanoma, head and neck, liver or kidney cancer.

This clone is a singleton in its sample. V gene TRBV29-1 combines with J gene TRBJ2-7; D might be TRBD1 or TRBD2, each matching 5 bases. Per germline, CDR1 SQVTM and CDR2 ANQGSEA. V was pared by 4 bases and J by 0 bases, with 7 bases between. The CDR3 loop spans 12 amino acids. The CDR3 nucleotides are TGCAGCGTTGTGGGGGACTCCTACGAGCAGTACTTC. Protein sequence: CSVVGDSYEQYF.

The chain joins TRBV9 to TRBJ2-3; tentative D call: TRBD1 (6 bases). The CDR3 covers 13 residues. V was pared by 5 bases and J by 4 bases, with 11 bases between. Germline V CDR1 and CDR2: SGDLS, YYNGEE. The CDR3 protein is CASSQGSADTQYF. CDR3 in DNA: TGTGCCAGCAGTCAGGGGTCCGCAGATACGCAGTATTTT.

The CDR3 nucleotides read TGTGCCAGCAGCTTAATTGTGAACACTGAAGCTTTCTTT. Amino acid sequence: CASSLIVNTEAFF. This chain uses TRBV7-6 with TRBJ1-1; no reliable D call. The CDR3 has 13 amino acids. Germline V gene sequence: CDR1 SGHVS, CDR2 FNYEAQ. V gave up 2 bases and J gave up 0 bases, with 4 bases separating them.

The chain carries TRBV15 and TRBJ2-2; D gene unclear. Germline lookup yields CDR1 LNHNV and CDR2 YYDKDF (reference sequence). Trimming took 1 base from V and 6 from J, leaving 3 bases between them. This CDR3 is built from 12 residues. The CDR3 DNA is TGTGCCACCAGCAGAGGGTCCGGGGAGCTGTTTTTT. Its translation: CATSRGSGELFF.

V is TRBV27 and J is TRBJ2-3; 7 bases align to TRBD2. There are 15 residues in the CDR3. V lost 6 bases to trimming and J lost 0 bases; unmatched junction nucleotides: 6. CDR1 and CDR2 (germline): MNHEY, SMNVEV (reference sequence). The CDR3 nucleotides read TGTGCCAGCAGAGGGGACTATGGTAGCACAGATACGCAGTATTTT. Protein sequence: CASRGDYGSTDTQYF.

Only a few counts were recorded for this clone. The CDR3 loop is CASSLNRLAGRAEQFF. The CDR3 DNA reads TGCGCCAGCAGCTTGAATCGGCTAGCGGGCCGTGCGGAGCAGTTCTTC. The chain employs TRBV5-1 and TRBJ2-1, with 8 bases matching TRBD2. In germline, CDR1 is SGHRS, CDR2 YFSETQ. Germline trimming cut 1 base from V and 10 bases from J; bases unmatched to any gene: 13. The length of the CDR3 is 16 residues.

The chain couples TRBV7-8 to TRBJ2-5, with D possibly matching TRBD2 (6 bases). Per germline, CDR1 SGHVS and CDR2 FQNEAQ. V was cut by 1 base and J by 9 bases, with 15 bases left in between. This CDR3 has 14 amino acids. CDR3: CASSLGGREDAQYF. Written as DNA, the CDR3 is TGTGCCAGCAGCTTAGGCGGCAGGGAGGATGCCCAGTACTTC.

The J gene is TRBJ1-2, the V gene TRBV2; TRBD1 matches at 9 bases. V was pared by 7 bases and J by 4 bases, with 19 bases of the junction left unmatched. The germline gives CDR1 SNHLY, CDR2 FYNNEI. The CDR3 has 18 residues. The CDR3, as DNA: TGTGCCAGCATATACCTCGACAGGGGGGCTCGTTCGGGCTATGGCTACACCTTC. Its protein product is CASIYLDRGARSGYGYTF.

The chain uses TRBV19 and TRBJ1-5, with D uncertain. The CDR3 consists of 15 residues. The ends were cut back, 1 base at V and 2 bases at J, with 9 bases in the middle. CDR1 and CDR2 (germline): LNHDA, SQIVND (reference sequence). CDR3 sequence (DNA): TGTGCCAGTAGTATAGGTCACAGAGGCAATCAGCCCCAGCATTTT. This codes for CASSIGHRGNQPQHF.

The chain has TRBV30 and TRBJ1-1, with D maybe TRBD1 (6 bases). Germline lookup yields CDR1 GTSNPN and CDR2 SVGIG (reference sequence). Trimming took off 5 bases at V and 8 bases at J, with 21 bases between the two ends. This CDR3 is 14 amino acids long. In DNA form, the CDR3 reads TGTGCCTGGGGAAATAGCCCGGGGGCCCCGGAAGCTTTCTTT. Translating gives CAWGNSPGAPEAFF.

The rearrangement links TRBV28 to TRBJ1-2, with D possibly TRBD1 on 6 matching bases. Per the germline V gene, CDR1 is MDHEN and CDR2 is SYDVKM. This CDR3 spans 13 amino acids. The V and J ends lost 7 bases and 8 bases respectively, with 17 bases between them. CDR3 protein: CASTLGQTRGYTF. The CDR3 region has the DNA TGTGCCAGCACCTTAGGACAGACGCGGGGCTACACCTTC.

The chain employs TRBV27 and TRBJ2-1, with TRBD2 matching 11 bases. Germline assignment: CDR1 MNHEY and CDR2 SMNVEV (reference sequence). The CDR3 sequence is 15 residues long. The junction had 6 bases not matched to a gene; V was cut back by 5 bases and J by 6 bases. The CDR3 nucleotides are TGTGCCAGCAGTCCCAATAGCGGGAGGGCCAATGAGCAGTTCTTC. This sequence encodes CASSPNSGRANEQFF.

The V and J genes are TRBV29-1 and TRBJ1-2; D not certain. This CDR3 region has 11 residues. The V and J ends lost 6 bases and 3 bases respectively, with 8 bases between them. CDR1 and CDR2 from the germline V gene are SQVTM and ANQGSEA. CDR3 sequence reads: CSVFSDYGYTF. As DNA, the CDR3 is TGCAGCGTATTTTCTGACTATGGCTACACCTTC. The full variable domain, rest sourced from reference TRBV29-1 and TRBJ1-2, is SAVISQKPSRDICQRGTSLTIQCQVDSQVTMMFWYRQQPGQSLTLIATANQGSEATYESGFVIDKFPISRPNLTFSTLTVSNMSPEDSSIYLCSVFSDYGYTFGSGTRLTVV.

The chain carries TRBV7-2 and TRBJ2-1; D may be TRBD1 or TRBD2 (5 bases each). The V gene lost 5 bases and the J gene lost 7 bases, with 21 bases spanning the gap. Germline V lookup: CDR1 SGHTA, CDR2 FQGNSA. This CDR3 has 16 amino acids. CDR3 sequence: CASSPHFTGPLNEQFF. The CDR3 DNA reads TGTGCCAGCAGCCCGCATTTTACGGGGCCCTTAAATGAGCAGTTCTTC.

This clone was counted a single time. This chain connects TRBV10-3 to TRBJ2-6; D uncertain. From germline, CDR1 is ENHRY and CDR2 SYGVKD. Between the trimmed V and J ends, which lost 2 bases and 0 bases, there was a span of 5 bases. CDR3 length: 15 residues. CDR3 nucleotide sequence: TGTGCCATCAGTGAGGGTGGCTCTGGGGCCAACGTCCTGACTTTC. Translating it yields CAISEGGSGANVLTF.

The V and J genes are TRBV6-6 and TRBJ2-2; weak D call: TRBD1 (6 bases). Trimming removed 5 bases at V and 5 bases at J, with 12 bases between. The CDR3 extends over 14 amino acids. Germline values: CDR1 MNHNY, CDR2 SVGAGI (reference sequence). Here the CDR3 reads CASSHRVSTGELFF. CDR3 DNA sequence: TGTGCCAGCAGTCACAGGGTTTCGACCGGGGAGCTGTTTTTT.

The V and J genes are TRBV15 and TRBJ1-3; D is undetermined. The length of the CDR3 is 19 residues. Trimming left V 0 bases short and J 1 base short, with 19 bases between. CDR1 LNHNV and CDR2 YYDKDF come from the germline V gene (reference sequence). CDR3 in DNA: TGTGCCACCAGCAGAGATTATCCCCCTAGGACCCAATCTGGAAACACCATATATTTT. Translation gives CATSRDYPPRTQSGNTIYF.

The rearrangement joins TRBV5-4 to TRBJ1-5, with TRBD1 matching 7 bases. Germline-derived CDR1 and CDR2 are SGHNT and YYREEE (reference sequence). The CDR3 is 14 amino acids. Trimming at V came to 4 bases and at J to 4 bases, leaving 5 bases not matched to a gene. The CDR3 loop reads CASSQGGSNQPQHF. As DNA, the CDR3 is TGTGCCAGCAGCCAAGGGGGCTCAAATCAGCCCCAGCATTTT.

The chain is built from TRBV29-1 and TRBJ2-7; the match to TRBD2 covers 9 bases. V was pared by 4 bases and J by 6 bases, with 19 bases of the junction left unmatched. Looked up from germline, CDR1 is SQVTM and CDR2 is ANQGSEA. This CDR3 region has 17 residues. This chain's CDR3 is CSVGDNPWSGRLFEQYF. The CDR3 DNA follows: TGCAGCGTTGGGGACAACCCGTGGAGCGGGAGGTTGTTCGAGCAGTACTTC.

The chain recombines TRBV5-6 with TRBJ2-5; TRBD2 is a possible D gene (6 bases). With 0 bases removed from V and 5 bases from J, the gap between germline ends came to 14 bases. This CDR3 has 15 amino acids. Germline V gives CDR1 SGHDT, CDR2 YYEEEE. The CDR3 sequence: CASSLEGLHLETQYF. CDR3 nucleotide sequence: TGTGCCAGCAGCTTGGAGGGACTCCACCTGGAGACCCAGTACTTC. The whole variable domain, remainder taken from reference TRBV5-6 and TRBJ2-5, is DAGVTQSPTHLIKTRGQQVTLRCSPKSGHDTVSWYQQALGQGPQFIFQYYEEEERQRGNFPDRFSGHQFPNYSSELNVNALLLGDSALYLCASSLEGLHLETQYFGPGTRLLVL.

The gene calls are TRBV6-1 and TRBJ2-5, with D possibly called TRBD1 or TRBD2 (5 bases each). Germline values: CDR1 MNHNS, CDR2 SASEGT. The CDR3 runs 13 residues. V was shortened by 5 bases and J by 2 bases, with 9 bases between the two germline ends. CDR3 protein: CASSTGTQETQYF. CDR3 bases: TGTGCCAGCAGTACCGGGACGCAAGAGACCCAGTACTTC.

This clone was detected a few times. The chain uses TRBV7-9 and TRBJ1-5; D may be TRBD1 (6 bases). Trimming left V 5 bases short and J 1 base short, with 9 bases between. In germline, CDR1 is SEHNR, CDR2 FQNEAQ (reference sequence). This CDR3 region has 14 residues. The CDR3 is CASSVGQSNQPQHF. In nucleotides, the CDR3 is TGTGCCAGCAGCGTGGGACAAAGCAATCAGCCCCAGCATTTT.

The V gene is TRBV21-1, the J gene TRBJ1-5; TRBD1, as called in the table, went unchecked against the DNA. TRBV21-1 is annotated as a pseudogene. The CDR3 is 15 residues long. CDR3: CAKDRCQGVNQPQHF. The CDR3 DNA is TGTGCCAAGGACAGGTGTCAGGGGGTCAATCAGCCCCAGCATTTT.